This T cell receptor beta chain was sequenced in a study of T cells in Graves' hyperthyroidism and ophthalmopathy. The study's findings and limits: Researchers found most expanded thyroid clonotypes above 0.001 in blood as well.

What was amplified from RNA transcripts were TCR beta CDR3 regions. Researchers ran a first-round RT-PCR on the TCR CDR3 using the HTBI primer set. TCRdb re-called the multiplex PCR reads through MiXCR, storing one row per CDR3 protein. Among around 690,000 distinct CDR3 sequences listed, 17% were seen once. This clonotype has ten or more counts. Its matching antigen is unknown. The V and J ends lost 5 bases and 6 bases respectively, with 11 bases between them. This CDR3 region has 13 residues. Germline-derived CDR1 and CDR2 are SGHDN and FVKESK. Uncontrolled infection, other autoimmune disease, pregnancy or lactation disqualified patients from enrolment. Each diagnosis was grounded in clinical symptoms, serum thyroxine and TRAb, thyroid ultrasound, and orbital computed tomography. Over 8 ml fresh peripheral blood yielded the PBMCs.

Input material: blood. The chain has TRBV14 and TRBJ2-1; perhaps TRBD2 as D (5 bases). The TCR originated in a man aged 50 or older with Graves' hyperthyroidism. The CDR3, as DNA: TGTGCCAGCAGCGCGGCTAGCTTCAATGAGCAGTTCTTC. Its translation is CASSAASFNEQFF. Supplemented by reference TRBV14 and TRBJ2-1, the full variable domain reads EAGVTQFPSHSVIEKGQTVTLRCDPISGHDNLYWYRRVMGKEIKFLLHFVKESKQDESGMPNNRFLAERTGGTYSTLKVQPAELEDSGVYFCASSAASFNEQFFGPGTRLTVL.